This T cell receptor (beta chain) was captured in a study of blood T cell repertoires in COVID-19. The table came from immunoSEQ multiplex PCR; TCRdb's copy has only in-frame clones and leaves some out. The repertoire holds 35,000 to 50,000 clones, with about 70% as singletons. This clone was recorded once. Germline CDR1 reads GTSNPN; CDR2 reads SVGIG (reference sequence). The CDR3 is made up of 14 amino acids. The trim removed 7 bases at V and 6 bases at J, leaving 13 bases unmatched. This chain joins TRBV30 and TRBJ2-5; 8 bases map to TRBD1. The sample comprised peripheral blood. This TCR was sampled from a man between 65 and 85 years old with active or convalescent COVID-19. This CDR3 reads CASGPLQGGKTQYF. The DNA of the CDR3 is TGTGCCTCCGGACCCCTACAGGGGGGAAAGACCCAGTACTTC.